The 20 T cell receptor beta chains presented below share a single source sample, sequenced in a study of cytomegalovirus exposure and HLA in healthy donors (TCRdb year 2017). Receptor amplification or capture employed the immunoSEQ multiplex PCR assay. TCRdb's version of the immuneACCESS table is confined to in-frame rearrangements and falls short of the full clone set. An unresolved V gene accounts for under half of the shortfall where checked; the remainder is of unknown origin. In this sample the table shows about 150,000 clones, less than 95% of which occur a single time. Clones ranked in the top ten supply 1.8% of the sample. What was sequenced was PBMCs. The receptors shown here come from a man aged 18 to 29 in good health and CMV-seropositive.

The rearrangement uses TRBV7-9 and TRBJ2-7, with 10 bases fitting TRBD2. The germline V gene has CDR1 SEHNR and CDR2 FQNEAQ (reference sequence). The CDR3 is made up of 19 amino acids. Losses at the gene ends were 5 bases for V and 0 bases for J; bases not matched to a gene: 16. DNA of the CDR3: TGTGCCAGCAGCACAACGGGGCTAGCGGGAGACTTTTTCTCCTACGAGCAGTACTTC. Protein: CASSTTGLAGDFFSYEQYF.

V usage is TRBV30 and J usage is TRBJ2-5, with D possibly matching TRBD2 (6 bases). Trimming removed 5 bases from V and 2 bases from J, with 6 bases in between. CDR1 GTSNPN and CDR2 SVGIG come from the germline V gene (reference sequence). The CDR3 sequence is 11 residues long. This CDR3 is CAWRGQETQYF. DNA for the CDR3: TGTGCCTGGCGGGGGCAAGAGACCCAGTACTTC.

In this sample, this clone turned up a few times. The chain recombines TRBV11-3 with TRBJ2-3; 11 positions match TRBD2. V gave up 3 bases and J gave up 2 bases; unmatched junction bases: 1. The CDR3 loop spans 15 amino acids. Per germline, CDR1 SGHNT and CDR2 YENEEA. The CDR3: CASSLGLADTDTQYF. CDR3 nucleotide sequence: TGTGCCAGCAGCTTGGGACTAGCGGACACAGATACGCAGTATTTT.

The chain combines TRBV5-1 with TRBJ2-3, with 10 bases that match TRBD2. The CDR3 covers 15 residues. The germline V gene has CDR1 SGHRS and CDR2 YFSETQ. V was clipped by 4 bases and J by 4 bases; unmatched bases: 6. CDR3 coding DNA: TGCGCCAGCAGCATAAGCGGGAGGGGCTCAGATACGCAGTATTTT. This sequence encodes CASSISGRGSDTQYF.

The rearrangement links TRBV19 to TRBJ2-1, with a weak D call TRBD2 (5 bases). The CDR3 is made up of 11 amino acids. Germline CDR1 is LNHDA and CDR2 is SQIVND (reference sequence). V was clipped by 5 bases and J by 9 bases, with 8 bases between them. The CDR3: CASSPGLEQFF. In DNA, the CDR3 is TGTGCCAGTAGTCCCGGACTTGAGCAGTTCTTC.

The chain uses TRBV29-1 and TRBJ2-1; D might be TRBD2 (7 bases). Germline loops: CDR1 SQVTM, CDR2 ANQGSEA. The CDR3 has 14 residues. Between the trimmed V and J ends, which lost 4 bases and 1 base, there was a span of 11 bases. The CDR3 loop is CSVGGGGSYNEQFF. The CDR3 region has the DNA TGCAGCGTTGGGGGAGGGGGTTCCTACAATGAGCAGTTCTTC.

The genes are TRBV5-4 and TRBJ2-7, with a possible D match to TRBD2 (7 bases). V was cut by 4 bases and J by 0 bases, with 17 bases left in between. The CDR3 covers 16 residues. From germline, CDR1 is SGHNT and CDR2 YYREEE (reference sequence). The CDR3 region is CASSIRGGRHSYEQYF. In nucleotides, the CDR3 is TGTGCCAGCAGCATAAGGGGGGGACGCCACTCCTACGAGCAGTACTTC.

This clone was detected once. The V and J genes are TRBV20-1 and TRBJ1-1, with D possibly matching TRBD1 (5 bases). CDR1 is DFQATT, CDR2 SNEGSKA, per germline (reference sequence). The CDR3 loop spans 10 amino acids. The V gene lost 6 bases and the J gene lost 8 bases, with 10 bases spanning the gap. Here the CDR3 DNA reads TGCAGTGCAGGGGTCCGAGAAGCTTTCTTT. The encoded protein is CSAGVREAFF.

V usage is TRBV6-1 and J usage is TRBJ1-6, with 7 positions matching TRBD1. The CDR3 totals 14 residues. V gave up 8 bases and J gave up 6 bases; unmatched junction bases: 7. Germline lookup yields CDR1 MNHNS and CDR2 SASEGT. The CDR3 nucleotides read TGTGCCAGCTCGGGACAGCGCAGTAATTCACCCCTCCACTTT. Protein: CASSGQRSNSPLHF.

The chain uses TRBV6-5 and TRBJ2-3; 11 bases agree with TRBD2. The V gene's germline CDR1 is MNHEY and CDR2 SVGAGI. The CDR3 loop spans 15 amino acids. The J segment lost 3 bases and the V segment lost 5 bases, leaving 4 bases of the junction unmatched. DNA for the CDR3: TGTGCCAGCAGTCGACTAGCGGGACGGACAGATACGCAGTATTTT. Protein: CASSRLAGRTDTQYF.

This clone was detected only once. The V gene is TRBV4-1, the J gene TRBJ2-1, with 10 bases fitting TRBD2. This CDR3 region has 16 residues. Germline CDR1 reads MGHRA; CDR2 reads YSYEKL. The trim removed 3 bases at V and 6 bases at J, leaving 8 bases unmatched. The CDR3 loop is CASSHIIAGGVNEQFF. CDR3 sequence (DNA): TGCGCCAGCAGCCACATTATAGCGGGAGGCGTCAATGAGCAGTTCTTC.

The V and J genes are TRBV11-2 and TRBJ1-4; TRBD1 matches at 7 bases. Germline trimming cut 6 bases from V and 8 bases from J; bases unmatched to any gene: 12. The germline CDR1 and CDR2 sequences are SGHAT and FQNNGV. This CDR3 comprises 15 residues. The CDR3 spells CASSQGRDRWEKLFF. The DNA of the CDR3 is TGTGCCAGCAGTCAAGGACGGGACAGATGGGAAAAACTGTTTTTT.

The chain recombines TRBV5-1 with TRBJ2-7, with D possibly TRBD2 on 6 matching bases. V lost 7 bases and J lost 1, with 21 bases in between. The germline V gene has CDR1 SGHRS and CDR2 YFSETQ. The CDR3 totals 16 residues. The CDR3 spells CASQREPGTGSYEQYF. The CDR3 nucleotides read TGCGCCAGCCAAAGGGAACCCGGGACTGGGTCCTACGAGCAGTACTTC.

J is TRBJ2-3 and V is TRBV19; D gene uncertain. Trimming cost V 2 bases and J 3 bases, with 6 bases left between them. The CDR3 runs 13 residues. Germline V gene sequence: CDR1 LNHDA, CDR2 SQIVND (reference sequence). CDR3 nucleotides: TGTGCCAGTAGTATAAGCCCAACAGATACGCAGTATTTT. Translating it yields CASSISPTDTQYF.

This chain connects TRBV6-1 to TRBJ1-2, with D perhaps matching TRBD1 (6 bases). Germline V lookup: CDR1 MNHNS, CDR2 SASEGT. Between the trimmed V and J ends, which lost 8 bases and 4 bases, there was a span of 17 bases. This CDR3 is built from 14 residues. In DNA form, the CDR3 reads TGTGCCAGCCGAGATACCAGGGGATCCTATGGCTACACCTTC. This sequence encodes CASRDTRGSYGYTF.

This clone has only one observation. This sequence joins TRBV27 and TRBJ2-5, with a possible D match to TRBD1 (6 bases). Trimming left V 3 bases short and J 1 base short, with 12 bases between. The CDR3 extends over 15 amino acids. The germline V gene encodes CDR1 MNHEY and CDR2 SMNVEV (reference sequence). The CDR3 region has the DNA TGTGCCAGCAGTTTCCTCGGACAGACCCAAGAGACCCAGTACTTC. Translation gives CASSFLGQTQETQYF.

V usage is TRBV27 and J usage is TRBJ2-1; a possible D gene is TRBD2 (6 bases). V was shortened by 4 bases and J by 4 bases, with 17 bases between the two germline ends. The germline CDR1 and CDR2 sequences are MNHEY and SMNVEV (reference sequence). This CDR3 region has 16 residues. The DNA for the CDR3 is TGTGCCAGCAGTTGGAACGGGGGTCTGCGGTACAATGAGCAGTTCTTC. This codes for CASSWNGGLRYNEQFF.

The CDR3 here is CASSPGAFMNTEAFF. Written as DNA, the CDR3 is TGTGCCAGCTCACCGGGGGCCTTCATGAACACTGAAGCTTTCTTT. V usage is TRBV18 and J usage is TRBJ1-1; possible D gene TRBD1, 6 bases. V gave up 3 bases and J gave up 0 bases, with 11 bases separating them. The V gene's germline CDR1 is KGHSH and CDR2 LQKENI. This CDR3 comprises 15 residues.

V is TRBV11-2 and J is TRBJ1-6; 10 bases are a match to TRBD1. V dropped 5 bases and J dropped 6; count of bases not matched to a gene: 4. The CDR3 totals 15 residues. Germline loops: CDR1 SGHAT, CDR2 FQNNGV. CDR3 region: CASSPGQGGNSPLHF. In DNA form, the CDR3 reads TGTGCCAGCAGCCCTGGACAGGGGGGTAATTCACCCCTCCACTTT.

Points on this clone: With a much larger clone just one base away, this may be a read error. The chain uses TRBV6-1 and TRBJ1-5, with D tentatively TRBD1 (5 bases). The CDR3 totals 13 residues. V was clipped by 6 bases and J by 2 bases, with 8 bases between them. Germline V gene data show CDR1 as MNHNS and CDR2 as SASEGT. The CDR3 DNA reads TGTGCCAGCAGCCAGGGTGGCAATCAGCCCCAGCATTTT. Translation gives CASSQGGNQPQHF.